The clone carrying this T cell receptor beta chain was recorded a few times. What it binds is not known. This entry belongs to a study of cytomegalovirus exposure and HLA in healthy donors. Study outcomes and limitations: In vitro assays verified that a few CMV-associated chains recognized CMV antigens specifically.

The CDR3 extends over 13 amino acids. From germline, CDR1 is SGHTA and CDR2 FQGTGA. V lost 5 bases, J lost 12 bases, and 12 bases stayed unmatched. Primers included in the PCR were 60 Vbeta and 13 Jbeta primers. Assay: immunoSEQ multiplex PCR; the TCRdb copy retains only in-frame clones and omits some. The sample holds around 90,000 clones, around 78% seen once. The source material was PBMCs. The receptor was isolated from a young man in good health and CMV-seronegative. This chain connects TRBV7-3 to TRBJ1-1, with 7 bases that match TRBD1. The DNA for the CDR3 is TGTGCCAGCAGCGCAAGACCCCGGGACAGCACTTTCTTT. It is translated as CASSARPRDSTFF.